Shown below are 12 T cell receptor beta chains from a single sample sequenced in a study of cytomegalovirus exposure and HLA in healthy donors. With 60 Vbeta and 13 Jbeta primers, the PCR was carried out. Data came from immunoSEQ multiplex PCR; TCRdb stores just in-frame clones and leaves some out. The repertoire holds about 120,000 clones, with under 85% as singletons. Input material: PBMCs. Every receptor here comes from a woman in her forties or fifties in good health and CMV-seropositive.

This sequence joins TRBV9 and TRBJ2-1; 8 bases match TRBD2. The CDR3 consists of 16 residues. Germline loops: CDR1 SGDLS, CDR2 YYNGEE. The V segment lost 4 bases and the J segment 6 bases; nucleotides outside the gene matches: 12. This CDR3 reads CASSSSPGGLANEQFF. As DNA, the CDR3 is TGTGCCAGCAGCTCCTCCCCGGGGGGGCTAGCCAATGAGCAGTTCTTC.

The rearrangement uses TRBV5-4 and TRBJ2-1; no firm D call. Trimming pared 5 bases from V and 2 bases from J, leaving 14 bases between. CDR3 length: 15 residues. The germline CDR1 and CDR2 sequences are SGHNT and YYREEE (reference sequence). The CDR3 region has the DNA TGTGCCAGCAGTCCGGGTGGCAGTCCCTACAATGAGCAGTTCTTC. Its protein is CASSPGGSPYNEQFF.

The chain combines TRBV7-2 with TRBJ1-6; D is perhaps TRBD1 (6 bases). The V and J ends lost 5 bases and 7 bases respectively, with 12 bases between them. Germline CDR1 and CDR2: SGHTA and FQGNSA. This CDR3 has 14 residues. CDR3: CASSPPDRNSPLHF. The CDR3 nucleotides read TGTGCCAGCAGCCCGCCCGACAGGAATTCACCCCTCCACTTT.

This rearrangement joins TRBV5-1 to TRBJ2-5; 8 bases are shared with TRBD2. The CDR3 spans 17 residues. Trimming removed 0 bases from V and 1 base from J; junction bases left unmatched: 8. Germline CDR1 SGHRS, CDR2 YFSETQ. The CDR3 loop reads CASSLGISGASQETQYF. Written as DNA, the CDR3 is TGCGCCAGCAGCTTGGGAATTAGCGGGGCTAGCCAAGAGACCCAGTACTTC.

The V and J genes are TRBV2 and TRBJ2-2, with unresolved D. The CDR3 loop spans 11 amino acids. Trimming took 6 bases from V and 5 from J, leaving 4 bases between them. Germline CDR1 and CDR2: SNHLY and FYNNEI. CDR3 sequence: CASSLTGELFF. For the CDR3, the DNA is TGTGCCAGCAGCCTTACCGGGGAGCTGTTTTTT.

This sequence joins TRBV6-5 and TRBJ1-1; 7 bases fit TRBD1. The V segment lost 5 bases and the J segment 8 bases; nucleotides outside the gene matches: 8. The CDR3 is 13 amino acids. From germline, CDR1 is MNHEY and CDR2 SVGAGI. DNA for the CDR3: TGTGCCAGCAGTCCTGGACAGGAGAGGGAAGCTTTCTTT. This sequence encodes CASSPGQEREAFF.

There are a few counts of this clone. The rearrangement links TRBV7-2 to TRBJ1-3; D gene ambiguous. This CDR3 region has 15 residues. Trimming pared 1 base from V and 3 bases from J, leaving 10 bases between. Germline V gene sequence: CDR1 SGHTA, CDR2 FQGNSA. This CDR3 is CASSLGPSGGNTIYF. In DNA form, the CDR3 reads TGTGCCAGCAGCTTAGGCCCTAGCGGTGGAAACACCATATATTTT.

This chain uses TRBV9 with TRBJ2-3; 9 positions agree with TRBD2. Germline-derived CDR1 and CDR2 are SGDLS and YYNGEE. CDR3 length equals 15 residues. The J segment lost 3 bases and the V segment lost 4 bases, leaving 6 bases of the junction unmatched. In DNA, the CDR3 is TGTGCCAGCAGCCCCTGGCGGGGGGGAACAGATACGCAGTATTTT. Translated: CASSPWRGGTDTQYF.

Points on this clone: The identical CDR3 is also encoded by other nucleotide sequences in the sample. This chain connects TRBV9 to TRBJ2-7; 9 bases agree with TRBD2. Germline CDR1 SGDLS, CDR2 YYNGEE. J was trimmed by 4 bases and V by 1 base; bases with no gene match: 6. The CDR3 is 15 residues long. The CDR3 nucleotides are TGTGCCAGCAGCGTAAGTAGCGGGAGAGGTTACGAGCAGTACTTC. This gives the protein CASSVSSGRGYEQYF.

This clone has only a few counts. CDR3 in DNA: TGTGCCAGCAGTCAGGGGAGCACTGAAGCTTTCTTT. It is translated as CASSQGSTEAFF. The rearrangement uses TRBV2 and TRBJ1-1, with D perhaps TRBD1 (6 bases). CDR1 is SNHLY and CDR2 is FYNNEI in the germline V gene. The CDR3 runs to 12 residues. V lost 5 bases to trimming and J lost 4 bases, with 8 bases between them.

The rearrangement links TRBV9 to TRBJ1-5; no clear D gene. V dropped 4 bases and J dropped 4 bases, with 15 bases sitting between them. The CDR3 loop spans 15 amino acids. Germline V gene lookup returns CDR1 SGDLS and CDR2 YYNGEE. CDR3: CASSPGSDLNQPQHF. The CDR3, as DNA: TGTGCCAGCAGCCCCGGGTCAGACCTTAATCAGCCCCAGCATTTT.

The V and J genes are TRBV6-1 and TRBJ1-5, with 8 bases that match TRBD1. This CDR3 spans 13 amino acids. Per germline, CDR1 MNHNS and CDR2 SASEGT. With V trimmed by 0 bases and J by 13 bases, 5 bases remained unmatched. The CDR3 nucleotides are TGTGCCAGCAGTGAAGCTTGGGACAGGCAACAGCATTTT. This sequence encodes CASSEAWDRQQHF.